The TCR beta chain described here comes from a study of siplizumab effects on memory and regulatory T cells (dated by TCRdb to between 2018 and 2020). With regard to the full study: The study looked at the effect of siplizumab, an anti-CD2 antibody, on alloreactive T-cell subsets in allogeneic mixed lymphocyte reactions made from human PBMCs.

Libraries were made using the immunoSEQ multiplex PCR assay. Roughly 9.8 x 10^4 TCR templates per sample were assayed on the deep sequencing platform. Genomic DNA extracted from sorted T cells was used for TCRbeta CDR3 sequencing. The source study handled its data this way. The R programming language was used for clonal analysis of the TCRbeta CDR3 data. Unstimulated samples were compared with post-reaction CFSE-low samples to define alloreactive CD4+ and CD8+ clones. Regulatory or non-regulatory origin of alloreactive CD4+ clones was assigned by matching sequences to the sorted unstimulated Treg and non-Treg repertoires. TCRdb mirrors the immuneACCESS table, restricted to in-frame sequences. Some clones are absent from its copies; in checked studies, under half trace to an unresolved V gene, and the reason for the others is unknown. V, J and clone size were drawn from that table, and D and trimming were deduced from the DNA. For this sample there are 50,000 to 70,000 clones; just over 95% appear just once. About 0.095% of the sample rests with the top ten.

Cut back by 0 bases and 8 bases, the V and J ends lie 16 bases apart. In the germline V gene (reference sequence), CDR1 corresponds to SGHNT and CDR2 to YYREEE. The CDR3 spans 15 residues, from the cysteine through the phenylalanine. The DNA shown is the 45-base CDR3, in frame from base 1. Unstimulated CD4+ memory cells were also sequenced in three donor pairs, together with CD4+ naive, CD8+ TEMRA, CD8+ naive and CD8+ effector memory subsets. Sorted unstimulated T cells, along with proliferating T cells recovered from mixed lymphocyte reactions, underwent TCRbeta CDR3 sequencing. Fresh whole blood from about 9 HLA-typed healthy donors was used as the source from which PBMCs were isolated. Comments on this clone: This clone's antigen is unknown. One base away there is no much larger clone; base qualities are not given.

The paper's findings and limits, for the study overall: Unstimulated naive T cells appeared to be more diverse than memory T cells, and naive cells seemed to make a substantial contribution to the alloresponse. Among mappable alloreactive CD4+ clones, the Treg-derived fraction averaged around 63% with siplizumab versus roughly 25% in control reactions. No functional confirmation was obtained for the suppressive function of proliferating Tregs from siplizumab cultures. Roughly 75-95% of proliferating CD4+ or CD8+ clones could not be assigned a naive or memory phenotype. The cumulative frequency of alloreactive sequences that could be traced back to unstimulated CD4+ memory T cells was significantly reduced by siplizumab. Because sequences at frequencies below about 10^-5 were poorly captured, only a minor fraction of alloreactive clones could be mapped back to unstimulated subsets.

The rearranged chain carries TRBV5-4 and TRBJ2-3, with the D gene not clear enough to name. This clonotype was obtained from a human donor in good health. The sequenced sample consisted of naive CD8+ T cells sorted from blood. The intended sense of this specimen's cell subset or site label: unstimulated naive T cells. The DNA sequence is given as TGTGCCAGCAGCTTGGGAGGTCCCTTTCTTAGTACGCAGTATTTT. It specifies CASSLGGPFLSTQYF. The entire variable domain, with the stretches around the CDR3 drawn from the reference TRBV5-4 and TRBJ2-3 proteins, is ETGVTQSPTHLIKTRGQQVTLRCSSQSGHNTVSWYQQALGQGPQFIFQYYREEENGRGNFPPRFSGLQFPNYSSELNVNALELDDSALYLCASSLGGPFLSTQYFGPGTRLTVL.